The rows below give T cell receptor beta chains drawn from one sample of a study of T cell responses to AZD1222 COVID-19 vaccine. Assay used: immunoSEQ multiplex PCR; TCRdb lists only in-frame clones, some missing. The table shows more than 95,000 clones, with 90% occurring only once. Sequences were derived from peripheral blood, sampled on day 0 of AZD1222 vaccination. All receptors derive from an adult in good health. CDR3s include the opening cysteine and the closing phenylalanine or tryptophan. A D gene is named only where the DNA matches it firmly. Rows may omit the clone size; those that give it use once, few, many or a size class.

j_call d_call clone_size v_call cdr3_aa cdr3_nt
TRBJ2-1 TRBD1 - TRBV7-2 CASSLFRDRLRGEQFF TGTGCCAGCAGCCTGTTCCGGGACAGGTTACGAGGCGAGCAGTTCTTC
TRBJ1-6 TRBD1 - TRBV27 CASSLLGTGDLLSLHF TGTGCCAGCAGTTTATTAGGGACAGGGGACTTATTGTCCCTCCACTTT
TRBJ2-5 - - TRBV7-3 CASSPRGGHLETQYF TGTGCCAGCAGCCCAAGGGGTGGGCACTTGGAGACCCAGTACTTC
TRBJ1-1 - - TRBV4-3 CASSQESMGPLNTEAFF TGCGCCAGCAGCCAAGAAAGTATGGGGCCCCTTAACACTGAAGCTTTCTTT
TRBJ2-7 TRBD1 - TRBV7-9 CASSLGTGGEQYF TGTGCCAGCAGCTTAGGGACAGGGGGCGAGCAGTACTTC
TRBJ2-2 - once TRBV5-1 CASSSDPVTGELFF TGCGCCAGCAGTTCGGACCCAGTCACCGGGGAGCTGTTTTTT
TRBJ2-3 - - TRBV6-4 CASSDGATSGTDTQYF TGTGCCAGCAGTGACGGGGCCACATCAGGCACAGATACGCAGTATTTT
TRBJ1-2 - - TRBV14 CASSQERERPHYGYTF TGTGCCAGCAGCCAAGAGCGGGAGCGGCCTCACTATGGCTACACCTTC
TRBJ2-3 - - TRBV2 CASSGAADTQYF TGTGCCAGCTCGGGGGCCGCAGATACGCAGTATTTT
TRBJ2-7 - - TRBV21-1 CASSKATGGPPEGQYF TGTGCCAGCAGCAAAGCCACTGGGGGGCCACCAGAGGGGCAGTACTTC
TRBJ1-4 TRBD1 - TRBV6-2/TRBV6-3 CASSSRVRGRTNEKLFF TGTGCCAGCAGCTCGCGGGTTAGGGGGCGGACTAATGAAAAACTGTTTTTT